This record concerns one T cell receptor beta chain sequence. Each CDR3 protein is one row after TCRdb ran MiXCR on the RT-PCR reads. The data hold about a million distinct CDR3 sequences, with about a sixth observed a single time. The source of the sample is a study of patients and donors after allogeneic stem cell transplantation. Per the germline V gene, CDR1 is SGHVS and CDR2 is FQNEAQ. The CDR3 spans 15 residues. The V end was cut by 4 bases, the J end by 7 bases, with 16 bases between. The rearrangement joins TRBV7-8 to TRBJ2-2, with D possibly matching TRBD1 (6 bases). The clonotype comes from a human donor who was either an allogeneic HSCT recipient or a stem cell or donor lymphocyte infusion donor (not recorded which). It is not recorded whose cells these are; they may come from a transplant donor. The sample was blood, either unsorted or a sorted T cell fraction (not recorded which). This CDR3 reads CASSSTGATNGELFF. DNA of the CDR3: TGTGCCAGCAGCTCGACAGGAGCCACAAACGGGGAGCTGTTTTTT.